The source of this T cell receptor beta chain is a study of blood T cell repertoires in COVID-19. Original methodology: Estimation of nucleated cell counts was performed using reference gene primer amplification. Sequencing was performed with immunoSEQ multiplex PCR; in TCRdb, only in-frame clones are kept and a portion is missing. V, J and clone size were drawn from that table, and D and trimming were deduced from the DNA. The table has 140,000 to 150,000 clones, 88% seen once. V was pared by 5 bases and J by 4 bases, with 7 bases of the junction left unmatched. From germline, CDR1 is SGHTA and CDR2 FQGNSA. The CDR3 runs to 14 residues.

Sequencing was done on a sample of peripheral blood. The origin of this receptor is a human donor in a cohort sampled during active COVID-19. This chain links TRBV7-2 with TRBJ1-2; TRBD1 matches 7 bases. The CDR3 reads CASSNTNRGYGYTF. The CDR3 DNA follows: TGTGCCAGCAGCAACACAAACAGGGGCTATGGCTACACCTTC.